This TCR beta chain was sequenced in a study of blood T cell repertoires in COVID-19. Overall study: Both acute and convalescent COVID-19 samples were obtained from the United States, Italy and Spain. Nucleic acid was either cDNA or gDNA, and it came from T cells, B-cell-depleted T cells, or PBMCs.

How the authors handled the data: Amplified reference gene primers provided the basis for estimating nucleated cell counts. TCRdb keeps only in-frame clones here, not all; method: immunoSEQ multiplex PCR. V and J calls and clone size come straight from that table; D and trimming were deduced from the DNA. The data contain about 230,000 clones, 80% to 90% of them singletons. This CDR3 spans 10 amino acids. The ends were cut back, 10 bases at V and 8 bases at J, with 12 bases in the middle. The germline CDR1 and CDR2 sequences are MDHEN and SYDVKM. This clonotype was sampled from a man aged 80 or over with acute or convalescent COVID-19. The V and J genes are TRBV28 and TRBJ2-7; D perhaps matches TRBD1 (5 bases). Material: peripheral blood. This chain's CDR3 is CATLYRQQYF. CDR3 sequence (DNA): TGTGCCACCCTCTACAGGCAGCAGTACTTC.